Here is one TCR beta chain with its context. The CDR3 sequence is 14 residues long. Germline V gene data show CDR1 as SGDLS and CDR2 as YYNGEE. V was clipped by 0 bases and J by 4 bases, with 10 bases between them. This record comes from a study of blood T cell repertoires in COVID-19. Study context: From the United States, Italy and Spain came samples of acute and convalescent COVID-19.

Residents of about 25 US areas, aged about 18 to 89 years, made up the participants. Donors were grouped by their self-reported clinical history. Authors' data handling: Estimation of nucleated cell counts was performed using reference gene primer amplification. The method was immunoSEQ multiplex PCR; TCRdb's version includes in-frame clones alone and lacks a portion of them. V, J and clone size were drawn from that table, and D and trimming were deduced from the DNA. The table shows about 220,000 clones, with about 80% occurring only once. This chain connects TRBV9 to TRBJ1-1; no reliable D call. The receptor's source is a woman aged 40 to 55 with acute COVID-19. Sequencing was done on a sample of PBMCs or T cells enriched from blood (not recorded which). Here the CDR3 DNA reads TGTGCCAGCAGCGTAGTTACTGGGAGCACTGAAGCTTTCTTT. This encodes CASSVVTGSTEAFF.